The T cell receptor beta chain described here comes from a study of blood T cell repertoires in COVID-19. Study summary: The study drew acute and convalescent COVID-19 samples from the United States, Italy and Spain. Sources were T cells, B-cell-depleted T cells, or PBMCs; the material itself was cDNA or gDNA.

Original processing methods: For nucleated cells, counts were estimated from reference gene primer amplification. Generated by immunoSEQ multiplex PCR, the TCRdb table keeps only in-frame clones and is missing some. That table supplies the V and J calls and clone size; D and trimming were determined from the DNA. The data show about 180,000 clones, 70% to 90% seen once. The junction had 3 bases not matched to a gene; V was cut back by 4 bases and J by 1 base. Germline V gives CDR1 SGHDT, CDR2 YYEEEE. This CDR3 is 15 amino acids long. On this clone itself: Other DNA sequences of this sample code for an identical CDR3.

The TCR sequence derives from a woman aged 25 to 39 with active or convalescent COVID-19. V and J are TRBV5-6 and TRBJ2-2, with 8 bases identical to TRBD1. The sample was peripheral blood. The CDR3 DNA follows: TGTGCCAGCAGCCCCGGGACAGGGAACACCGGGGAGCTGTTTTTT. Translating gives CASSPGTGNTGELFF.